This is a list of T cell receptor beta chains from one sample in a study of OX40 agonist ivuxolimab in advanced cancers. The protocol was immunoSEQ multiplex PCR, while the TCRdb copy is restricted to in-frame clones and leaves out a portion. The table lists 60,000 to 100,000 clones, about 94% of them singletons. The sequenced sample was CD4+ or CD8+ T cells sorted from blood, obtained in a trial of the OX40 agonist ivuxolimab. The receptors here all came from an adult with an advanced solid tumor such as melanoma, head and neck, liver or kidney cancer. CDR3s include the opening cysteine and the closing phenylalanine or tryptophan. The D gene is left open where the match is weak. Rows may omit the clone size; those that give it use once, few, many or a size class.

DNA: TGCGCCAGCAGCTTGGTGGGACTGATGAACACTGAAGCTTTCTTT
CDR3: CASSLVGLMNTEAFF
J: TRBJ1-1
size: -
V: TRBV5-1
D: -

DNA: TGTGCCAGCAGTCTCCTAAACACTGAAGCTTTCTTT
CDR3: CASSLLNTEAFF
J: TRBJ1-1
size: -
V: TRBV6-6
D: -

DNA: TGCGCCAGCAGTGAGTTCCCCACAAGCGCGAACACCGGGGAGCTGTTTTTT
CDR3: CASSEFPTSANTGELFF
J: TRBJ2-2
size: -
V: TRBV10-1
D: -

DNA: TGCAGCGTTGAAAAAGGGGCGGAGAGCGGGAGGGCTATTTACCAGTTCTTC
CDR3: CSVEKGAESGRAIYQFF
J: TRBJ2-1
size: -
V: TRBV29-1
D: TRBD2

DNA: TGTGCCAGCAGCTTAGGCGGTTCGTCCGAGCAGTACTTC
CDR3: CASSLGGSSEQYF
J: TRBJ2-7
size: -
V: TRBV7-9
D: -

DNA: TGTGCCAGCAGCTCAGACGAGGGCACTGAAGCTTTCTTT
CDR3: CASSSDEGTEAFF
J: TRBJ1-1
size: few
V: TRBV5-4
D: -

DNA: TGTGCCAGCAGCTCGGGGGGCACTGAAGCTTTCTTT
CDR3: CASSSGGTEAFF
J: TRBJ1-1
size: -
V: TRBV5-4
D: -

DNA: TGTGCCAGCAGTTACTCTATAGGGGTCTATGGCTACACCTTC
CDR3: CASSYSIGVYGYTF
J: TRBJ1-2
size: -
V: TRBV6-5
D: -

DNA: TGTGCCAGCTTCGACAGGGTTAGGGAAAAACTGTTTTTT
CDR3: CASFDRVREKLFF
J: TRBJ1-4
size: -
V: TRBV2
D: TRBD1

DNA: TGTGCCAGCAGTTCCTGGAGCTCCTATAATTCACCCCTCCACTTT
CDR3: CASSSWSSYNSPLHF
J: TRBJ1-6
size: -
V: TRBV27
D: -

DNA: TGTGCCAGCAGTTCCCGGCAGGGTGTCGAAAAACCCTCTGGAAACACCATATATTTT
CDR3: CASSSRQGVEKPSGNTIYF
J: TRBJ1-3
size: once
V: TRBV28
D: -

DNA: TGTGCCAGCAGTTTAGGGGGGGGCTATGGCTACACCTTC
CDR3: CASSLGGGYGYTF
J: TRBJ1-2
size: -
V: TRBV27
D: -

DNA: TGTGCCAGCAGTTTATCTTGGGACAGGGGAAGAAATGGCTACACCTTC
CDR3: CASSLSWDRGRNGYTF
J: TRBJ1-2
size: -
V: TRBV27
D: TRBD1

DNA: TGTGCCAGCAGTGATCTTAACACCGGGGAGCTGTTTTTT
CDR3: CASSDLNTGELFF
J: TRBJ2-2
size: -
V: TRBV27
D: -

DNA: TGCGCCAGCAGCCAAGACTGGGGTAACTATGGCTACACCTTC
CDR3: CASSQDWGNYGYTF
J: TRBJ1-2
size: -
V: TRBV4-1
D: -

DNA: TGCGCCAGCAGCCAACTCCCGGGGACCACAGATACGCAGTATTTT
CDR3: CASSQLPGTTDTQYF
J: TRBJ2-3
size: -
V: TRBV4-1
D: -

DNA: TGTGCCAGCAGCGAACCGGGGTCAGTAGCTAACTATGGCTACACCTTC
CDR3: CASSEPGSVANYGYTF
J: TRBJ1-2
size: -
V: TRBV28
D: -

DNA: TGTGCCAGCAGTCCGCGTGAGGCAGGCGGGTCGCAGCCCCAGCATTTT
CDR3: CASSPREAGGSQPQHF
J: TRBJ1-5
size: -
V: TRBV27
D: -

DNA: TGTGCCAGCAGCTTGAGTCGGAGGGCCTTCGACTTC
CDR3: CASSLSRRAFDF
J: TRBJ2-5
size: -
V: TRBV5-6
D: -

DNA: TGCGCCAGCAGCCTTAGCGGGGGAGAGGTGTTTTTT
CDR3: CASSLSGGEVFF
J: TRBJ2-2
size: -
V: TRBV4-1
D: TRBD2

DNA: TGTGCCAGCAGCTTCCCACTTCGACGGGAGAGCTCCTACGAGCAGTACTTC
CDR3: CASSFPLRRESSYEQYF
J: TRBJ2-7
size: -
V: TRBV5-5
D: -

DNA: TGTGCCAGCAGCTTAGGACAGGGATTGAACCACGAGCAGTACTTC
CDR3: CASSLGQGLNHEQYF
J: TRBJ2-7
size: once
V: TRBV11-3
D: TRBD1

DNA: TGTGCCAGCAGTTACGGAGCCCCTTTTGGCACTGAAGCTTTCTTT
CDR3: CASSYGAPFGTEAFF
J: TRBJ1-1
size: -
V: TRBV6-6
D: -

DNA: TGTGCCAGCACCTCGGGGGAGGGAGAAGAGACCCAGTACTTC
CDR3: CASTSGEGEETQYF
J: TRBJ2-5
size: -
V: TRBV28
D: TRBD2

DNA: TGTGCCAGCAGCGGCCCCAGGGGATGGCCCCAGCATTTT
CDR3: CASSGPRGWPQHF
J: TRBJ1-5
size: once
V: TRBV9
D: -

DNA: TGCGCCAGCAGCGGGGACGTACAAAACACCATATATTTT
CDR3: CASSGDVQNTIYF
J: TRBJ1-3
size: -
V: TRBV5-1
D: -

DNA: TGTGCCAGCAGCGTAGCAATCTACAGGGGGCCGAACACTGAAGCTTTCTTT
CDR3: CASSVAIYRGPNTEAFF
J: TRBJ1-1
size: -
V: TRBV9
D: TRBD1